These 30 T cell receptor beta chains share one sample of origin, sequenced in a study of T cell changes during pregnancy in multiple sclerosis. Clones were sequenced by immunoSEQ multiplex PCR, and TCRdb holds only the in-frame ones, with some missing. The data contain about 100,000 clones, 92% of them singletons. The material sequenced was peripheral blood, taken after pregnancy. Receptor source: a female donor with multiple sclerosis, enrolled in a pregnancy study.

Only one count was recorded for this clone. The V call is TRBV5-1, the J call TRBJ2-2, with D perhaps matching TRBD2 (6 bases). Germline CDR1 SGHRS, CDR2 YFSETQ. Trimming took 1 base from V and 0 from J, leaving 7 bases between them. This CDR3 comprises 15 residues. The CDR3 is CASSLSGANTGELFF. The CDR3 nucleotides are TGCGCCAGCAGCTTGTCGGGGGCGAACACCGGGGAGCTGTTTTTT.

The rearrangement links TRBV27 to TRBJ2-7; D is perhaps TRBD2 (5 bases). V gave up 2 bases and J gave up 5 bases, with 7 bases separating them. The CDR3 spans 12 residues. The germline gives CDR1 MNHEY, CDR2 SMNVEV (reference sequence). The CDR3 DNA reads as TGTGCCAGCAGTTTAGGAGGTAACGAGCAGTACTTC. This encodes CASSLGGNEQYF.

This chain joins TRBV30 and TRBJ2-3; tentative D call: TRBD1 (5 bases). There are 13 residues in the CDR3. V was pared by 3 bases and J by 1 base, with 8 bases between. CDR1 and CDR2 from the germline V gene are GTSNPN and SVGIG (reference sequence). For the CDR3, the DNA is TGTGCCTGGAGGATGGGGCGCACAGATACGCAGTATTTT. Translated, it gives CAWRMGRTDTQYF. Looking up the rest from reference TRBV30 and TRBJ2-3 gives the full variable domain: SQTIHQWPATLVQPVGSPLSLECTVEGTSNPNLYWYRQAAGRGLQLLFYSVGIGQISSEVPQNLSASRPQDRQFILSSKKLLLSDSGFYLCAWRMGRTDTQYFGPGTRLTVL.

This chain's CDR3 is CASSAQGNTEAFF. The CDR3 region has the DNA TGTGCCAGCAGCGCACAGGGGAACACTGAAGCTTTCTTT. The chain joins TRBV7-3 to TRBJ1-1; a weak D match, TRBD1 (6 bases). The CDR3 covers 13 residues. CDR1 SGHTA and CDR2 FQGTGA come from the germline V gene. The V gene lost 5 bases and the J gene lost 1 base, with 8 bases spanning the gap. Full variable domain (missing parts from reference TRBV7-3 and TRBJ1-1): GAGVSQTPSNKVTEKGKYVELRCDPISGHTALYWYRQSLGQGPEFLIYFQGTGAADDSGLPNDRFFAVRPEGSVSTLKIQRTERGDSAVYLCASSAQGNTEAFFGQGTRLTVV.

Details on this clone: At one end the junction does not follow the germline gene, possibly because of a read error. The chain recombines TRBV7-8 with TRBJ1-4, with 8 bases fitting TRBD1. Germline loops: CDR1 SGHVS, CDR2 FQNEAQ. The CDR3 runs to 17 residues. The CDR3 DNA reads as TGTGCCAGCAACTTAGTAGGCAGGGGGCTTGGTAATGAAAAACTGTTTTTT. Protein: CASNLVGRGLGNEKLFF. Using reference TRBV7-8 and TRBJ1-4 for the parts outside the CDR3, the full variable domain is GAGVSQSPRYKVAKRGQDVALRCDPISGHVSLFWYQQALGQGPEFLTYFQNEAQLDKSGLPSDRFFAERPEGSVSTLKIQRTQQEDSAVYLCASNLVGRGLGNEKLFFGSGTQLSVL.

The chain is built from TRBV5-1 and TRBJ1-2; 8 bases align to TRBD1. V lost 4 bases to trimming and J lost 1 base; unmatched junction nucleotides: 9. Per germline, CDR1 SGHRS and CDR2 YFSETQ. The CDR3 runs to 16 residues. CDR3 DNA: TGCGCCAGCAGCCTAGGGACAGGAATATTTAACTATGGCTACACCTTC. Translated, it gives CASSLGTGIFNYGYTF. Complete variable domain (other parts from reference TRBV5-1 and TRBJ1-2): KAGVTQTPRYLIKTRGQQVTLSCSPISGHRSVSWYQQTPGQGLQFLFEYFSETQRNKGNFPGRFSGRQFSNSRSEMNVSTLELGDSALYLCASSLGTGIFNYGYTFGSGTRLTVV.

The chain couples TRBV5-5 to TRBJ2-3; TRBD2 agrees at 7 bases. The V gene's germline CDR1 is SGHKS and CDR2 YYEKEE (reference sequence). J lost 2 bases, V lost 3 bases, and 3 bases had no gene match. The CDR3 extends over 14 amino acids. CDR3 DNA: TGTGCCAGCAGCTGGGGGGGATTCACAGATACGCAGTATTTT. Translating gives CASSWGGFTDTQYF.

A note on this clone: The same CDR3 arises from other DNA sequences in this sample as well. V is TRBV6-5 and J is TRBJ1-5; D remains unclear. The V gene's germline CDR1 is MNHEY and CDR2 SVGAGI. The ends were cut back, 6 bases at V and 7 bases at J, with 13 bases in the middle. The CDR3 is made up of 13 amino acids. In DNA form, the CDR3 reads TGTGCCAGCAGCGACGGGGTTGGCCAGCCCCAGCATTTT. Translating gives CASSDGVGQPQHF.

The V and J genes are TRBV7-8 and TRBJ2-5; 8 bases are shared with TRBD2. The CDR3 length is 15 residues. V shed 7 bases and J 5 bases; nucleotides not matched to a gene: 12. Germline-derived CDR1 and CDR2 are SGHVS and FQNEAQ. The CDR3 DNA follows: TGTGCCAGCATCATGTGGTCGGGGGGGCGGGAGACCCAGTACTTC. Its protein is CASIMWSGGRETQYF.

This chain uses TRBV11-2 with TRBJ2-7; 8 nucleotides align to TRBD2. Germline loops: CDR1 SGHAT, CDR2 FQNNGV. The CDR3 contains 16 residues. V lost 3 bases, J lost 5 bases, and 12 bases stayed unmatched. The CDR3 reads CASSFWTSRLKNEQYF. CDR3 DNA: TGTGCCAGCAGCTTTTGGACTAGCAGACTAAAAAACGAGCAGTACTTC.

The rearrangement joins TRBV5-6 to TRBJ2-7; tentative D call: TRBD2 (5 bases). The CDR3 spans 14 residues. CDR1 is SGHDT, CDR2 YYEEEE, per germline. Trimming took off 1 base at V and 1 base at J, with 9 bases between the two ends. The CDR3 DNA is TGTGCCAGCAGCTTGTCTACTAGATCCTACGAGCAGTACTTC. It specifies CASSLSTRSYEQYF.

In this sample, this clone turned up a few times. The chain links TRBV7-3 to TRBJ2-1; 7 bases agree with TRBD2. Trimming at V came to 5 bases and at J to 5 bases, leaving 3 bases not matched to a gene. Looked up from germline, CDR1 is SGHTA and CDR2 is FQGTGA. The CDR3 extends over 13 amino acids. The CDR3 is CASSATSNNEQFF. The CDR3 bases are TGTGCCAGCAGCGCGACTAGCAACAATGAGCAGTTCTTC.

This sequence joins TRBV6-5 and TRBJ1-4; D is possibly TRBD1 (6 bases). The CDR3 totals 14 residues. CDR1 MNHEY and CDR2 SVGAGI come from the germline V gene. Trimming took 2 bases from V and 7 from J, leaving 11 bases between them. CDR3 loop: CASSYVARGEKLFF. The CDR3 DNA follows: TGTGCCAGCAGTTACGTGGCCAGGGGTGAAAAACTGTTTTTT.

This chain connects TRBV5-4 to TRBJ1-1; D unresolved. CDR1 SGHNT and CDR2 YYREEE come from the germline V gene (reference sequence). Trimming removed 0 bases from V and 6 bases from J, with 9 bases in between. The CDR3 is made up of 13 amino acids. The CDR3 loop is CASSLERESEAFF. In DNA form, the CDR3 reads TGTGCCAGCAGCTTGGAGAGGGAATCTGAAGCTTTCTTT.

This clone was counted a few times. The CDR3 DNA sequence: TGCGCCAGCAGCCACCCCGGAGCAGTGAACACTGAAGCTTTCTTT. Its protein product is CASSHPGAVNTEAFF. The chain links TRBV4-3 to TRBJ1-1; D is undetermined. V gave up 3 bases and J gave up 0 bases, with 11 bases separating them. The CDR3 loop spans 15 amino acids. CDR1 and CDR2 (germline): LGHNA, YSLEER.

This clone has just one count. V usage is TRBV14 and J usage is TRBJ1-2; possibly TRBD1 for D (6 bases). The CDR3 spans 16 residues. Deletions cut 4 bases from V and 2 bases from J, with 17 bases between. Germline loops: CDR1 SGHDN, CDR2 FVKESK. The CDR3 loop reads CASSRELGHLNYGYTF. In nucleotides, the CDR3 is TGTGCCAGCAGCCGGGAGTTGGGACACCTAAACTATGGCTACACCTTC.

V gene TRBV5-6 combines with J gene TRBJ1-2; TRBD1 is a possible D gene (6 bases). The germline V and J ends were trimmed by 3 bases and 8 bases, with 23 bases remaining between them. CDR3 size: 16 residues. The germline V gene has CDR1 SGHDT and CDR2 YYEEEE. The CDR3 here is CASSSYPTGEVRGYTF. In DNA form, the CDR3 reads TGTGCCAGCAGCTCTTATCCGACAGGAGAGGTGAGAGGCTACACCTTC.

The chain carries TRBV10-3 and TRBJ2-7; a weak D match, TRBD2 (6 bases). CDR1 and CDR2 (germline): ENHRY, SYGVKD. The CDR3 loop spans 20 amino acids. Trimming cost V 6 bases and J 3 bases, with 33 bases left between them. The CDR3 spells CAIRGTSGRGREDLHYEQYF. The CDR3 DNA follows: TGTGCCATCAGGGGAACCTCGGGACGCGGCAGGGAGGACCTCCACTACGAGCAGTACTTC.

CDR3 nucleotide sequence: TGTGCCAGCAGAACGCACGTGAGCGAGCAGTACTTC. Its translation is CASRTHVSEQYF. This chain links TRBV2 with TRBJ2-7; unclear D gene. The V end was cut by 6 bases, the J end by 6 bases, with 12 bases between. Germline CDR1 reads SNHLY; CDR2 reads FYNNEI. This CDR3 comprises 12 residues.

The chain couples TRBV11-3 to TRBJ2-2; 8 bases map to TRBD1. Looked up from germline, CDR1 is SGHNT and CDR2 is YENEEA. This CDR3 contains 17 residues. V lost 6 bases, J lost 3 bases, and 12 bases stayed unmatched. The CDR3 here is CASSQKEGTGDTGELFF. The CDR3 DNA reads TGTGCCAGCAGTCAAAAAGAGGGGACAGGAGACACCGGGGAGCTGTTTTTT. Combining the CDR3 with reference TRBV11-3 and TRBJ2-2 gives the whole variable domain EAGVVQSPRYKIIEKKQPVAFWCNPISGHNTLYWYLQNLGQGPELLIRYENEEAVDDSQLPKDRFSAERLKGVDSTLKIQPAELGDSAVYLCASSQKEGTGDTGELFFGEGSRLTVL.

Written as DNA, the CDR3 is TGTGCCAGCAGTGACGGACAGGAGAACACTGAAGCTTTCTTT. Protein sequence: CASSDGQENTEAFF. The rearrangement uses TRBV6-1 and TRBJ1-1; TRBD1 matches at 7 bases. The CDR3 runs to 14 residues. Trimming removed 3 bases from V and 1 base from J; junction bases left unmatched: 2. Per germline, CDR1 MNHNS and CDR2 SASEGT.

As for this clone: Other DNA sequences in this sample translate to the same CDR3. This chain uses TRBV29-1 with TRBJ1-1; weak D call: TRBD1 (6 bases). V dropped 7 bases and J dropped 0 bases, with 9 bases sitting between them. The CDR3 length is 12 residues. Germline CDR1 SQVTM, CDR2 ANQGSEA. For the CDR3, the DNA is TGCAGCGCTGGACAGATGAACACTGAAGCTTTCTTT. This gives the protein CSAGQMNTEAFF.

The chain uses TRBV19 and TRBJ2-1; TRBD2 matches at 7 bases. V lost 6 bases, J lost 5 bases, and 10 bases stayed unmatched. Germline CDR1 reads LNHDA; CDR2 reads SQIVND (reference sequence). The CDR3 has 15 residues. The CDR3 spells CASRSRGGGHNEQFF. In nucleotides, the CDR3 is TGTGCCAGTAGGTCCCGCGGGGGAGGGCACAATGAGCAGTTCTTC.

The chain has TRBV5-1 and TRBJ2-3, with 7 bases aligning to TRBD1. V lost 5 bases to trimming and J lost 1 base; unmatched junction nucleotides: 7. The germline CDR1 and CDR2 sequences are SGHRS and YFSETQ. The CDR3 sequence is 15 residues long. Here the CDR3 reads CASSRDRAGTDTQYF. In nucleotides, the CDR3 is TGCGCCAGCAGTCGAGACAGGGCGGGCACAGATACGCAGTATTTT.

The CDR3 is CASNSPGLNFYGYTF. The CDR3 DNA sequence: TGTGCCAGCAACTCTCCGGGACTCAATTTCTATGGCTACACCTTC. The chain employs TRBV28 and TRBJ1-2; a weak D match, TRBD1 (5 bases). Trimming stripped 7 bases from V and 4 bases from J, with 19 bases between. From germline, CDR1 is MDHEN and CDR2 SYDVKM. The CDR3 consists of 15 residues.

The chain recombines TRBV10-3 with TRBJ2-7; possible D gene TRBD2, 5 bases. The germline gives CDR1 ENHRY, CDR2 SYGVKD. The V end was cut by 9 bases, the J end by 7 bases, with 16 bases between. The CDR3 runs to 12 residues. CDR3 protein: CAIAGVEREQYF. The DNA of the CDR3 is TGTGCCATTGCCGGGGTTGAGAGGGAGCAGTACTTC.

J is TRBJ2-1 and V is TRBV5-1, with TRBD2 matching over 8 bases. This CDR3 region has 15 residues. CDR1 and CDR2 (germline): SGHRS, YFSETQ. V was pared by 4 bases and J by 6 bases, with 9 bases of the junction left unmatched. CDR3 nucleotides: TGCGCCAGCAGCCCGGGACTAGGCCTGGGCAATGAGCAGTTCTTC. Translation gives CASSPGLGLGNEQFF. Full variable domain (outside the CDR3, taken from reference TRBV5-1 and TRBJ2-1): KAGVTQTPRYLIKTRGQQVTLSCSPISGHRSVSWYQQTPGQGLQFLFEYFSETQRNKGNFPGRFSGRQFSNSRSEMNVSTLELGDSALYLCASSPGLGLGNEQFFGPGTRLTVL.

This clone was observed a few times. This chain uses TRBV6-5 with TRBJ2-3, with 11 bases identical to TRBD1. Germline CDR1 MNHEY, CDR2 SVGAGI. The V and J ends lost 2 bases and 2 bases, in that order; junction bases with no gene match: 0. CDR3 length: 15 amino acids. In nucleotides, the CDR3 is TGTGCCAGCAGTTACGGACAGGGGGCCACAGATACGCAGTATTTT. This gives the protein CASSYGQGATDTQYF.

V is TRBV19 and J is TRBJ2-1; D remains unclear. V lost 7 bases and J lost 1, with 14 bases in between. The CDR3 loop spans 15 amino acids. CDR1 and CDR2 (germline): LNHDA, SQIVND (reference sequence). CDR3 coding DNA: TGTGCCAGTAATAATGAGCGCCTGTCCTACAATGAGCAGTTCTTC. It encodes CASNNERLSYNEQFF.

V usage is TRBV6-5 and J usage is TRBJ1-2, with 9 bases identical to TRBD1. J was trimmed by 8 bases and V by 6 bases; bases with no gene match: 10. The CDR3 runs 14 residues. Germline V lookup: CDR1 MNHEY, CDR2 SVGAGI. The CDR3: CASSPGQGTGGYTF. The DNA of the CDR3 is TGTGCCAGCAGCCCAGGACAGGGGACTGGGGGCTACACCTTC.